The entry below gives a single TCR beta chain sequence along with its context. Libraries were prepared by immunoSEQ multiplex PCR; TCRdb keeps only in-frame clonotypes and omits some of them. The repertoire has just over 300,000 clones, 80% to 90% of them found once; the top ten carry 3.5% to 5%. Germline CDR1 reads WSHSY; CDR2 reads SAAADI. The V and J ends lost 8 bases and 4 bases respectively, with 20 bases between them. This CDR3 is 15 amino acids long. The source of the sample is a study of blood T cell repertoires in COVID-19. Study-wide background: The origin of the acute and convalescent COVID-19 samples was the United States, Italy and Spain. T cells, B-cell-depleted T cells, or PBMCs provided the cDNA or gDNA that served as material.

Allocation to cohorts depended on clinical history reported by the participants. Either two negative PCRs, clearance, or symptom resolution qualified Cohort 3 donors as recovered. Material: PBMCs or T cells enriched from blood (not recorded which). The origin of this receptor is a man aged 25 to 45 who had recovered from COVID-19. The chain uses TRBV10-2 and TRBJ1-1; D might be TRBD1 (6 bases). Here the CDR3 reads CASSSGWGRATEAFF. CDR3 in DNA: TGCGCCAGCTCCTCCGGGTGGGGGCGGGCCACTGAAGCTTTCTTT.